This T cell receptor (beta chain) was retrieved from a study of blood T cell repertoires in COVID-19 (dated by TCRdb to the early 2020s). As for the study more broadly: Samples from collaborators originated in the United States, Italy and Spain and spanned both the acute and convalescent phases of COVID-19. The material from the prospective study consisted of cDNA or gDNA derived from T cells, B-cell-depleted T cells, or PBMCs. Deeply sampled blood TCRbeta repertoires from subjects exposed to, actively infected with, or recovered from COVID-19 were included in the dataset. The repertoires were released in a freely available public database intended as a resource for research on the immune response to SARS-CoV-2. The samples were drawn from the first 160 participants of the ongoing ImmuneRACE study and from over a thousand subjects provided by 6 global collaborators. A de-identified subject ID, COVID-19 status, age in years and sex were almost always included in the sample metadata. Where available, HLA class I and class II types were taken from metadata supplied by the sample provider and were not determined by assay-based typing.

Study-level results and caveats: The amount of clinical and demographic metadata varied by source and participant and was provided uncurated.

Participants in the prospective study were aged 18 to 89 years, lived in about two dozen United States geographic areas, and enrolled through a virtual design. Cohort assignment in the prospective study relied on participant-reported clinical history from a screening survey and a study questionnaire. For ImmuneRACE Cohort 3, a participant was defined as recovered based on two consecutive negative NP/OP PCR tests, clearance by a healthcare professional, or resolution of symptoms. In the prospective study, mobile phlebotomists collected whole blood, serum and a nasopharyngeal or oropharyngeal swab from each participant. Over a 2-month period, participants in the prospective study had the option of providing additional blood draws and questionnaires. Before DNA extraction, blood samples from the prospective study were shipped at room temperature or frozen. The CDR3 measures 13 amino acids from cysteine to phenylalanine. CDR3 DNA only is kept here, 39 bases in frame from base 1. The junction carries 15 bases between V and J, which are trimmed by 5 bases and 8 bases respectively. CDR1 SGHTA and CDR2 FQGNSA were looked up in the germline V gene.

About this clone itself: Its cognate antigen has yet to be identified. No quality values exist for individual bases; no much larger clone is one base distant.

TCRbeta CDR3 regions were amplified from genomic DNA using the immunoSEQ Assay, a bias-controlled multiplex PCR. From the authors' description of their analysis: The number of nucleated cells in each sample was estimated from the amplification of reference gene primers within the assay. Sequence reads were collapsed and filtered to measure the absolute abundance of every unique TCRbeta CDR3 rearrangement. For each sample, productive Simpson clonality was calculated by taking the square root of Simpson's diversity index across productive rearrangements. TCRdb carries this immuneACCESS record with in-frame sequences only. Its versions omit some clonotypes, under half of them owing to an unresolved V gene in the studies checked, with the rest unexplained. The V and J calls and the clone size are those of that table, but D and trimming were determined from the DNA. In this sample the table shows about 460,000 clones, about 88% of which occur a single time. Jointly, the top ten make up around 8% of the sample.

The sequence is built from TRBV7-2 and TRBJ1-2; the D gene is perhaps TRBD1, from 5 matching bases. This receptor was taken from a woman aged 60-75 years who had recovered from COVID-19. Material for sequencing was PBMCs or T cells enriched from blood (not recorded which). The CDR3 protein sequence reads: CASSKGVGYGYTF. The nucleotide sequence is given as TGTGCCAGCAGCAAAGGGGTGGGGTACGGCTACACCTTC.